Detailed here is one T cell receptor (beta chain). Its specific antigen is unknown. Per-base qualities were not stored, and no clone one base away is much larger. These data come from a study of blood T cell repertoires in COVID-19 (dated by TCRdb to the early 2020s). Looking at the study overall: The collaborator samples originated in the United States, Italy and Spain and spanned the acute and convalescent phases of COVID-19. The material from the prospective study consisted of cDNA or gDNA derived from T cells, B-cell-depleted T cells, or PBMCs. The dataset comprised deeply sampled blood TCRbeta repertoires from subjects exposed to, actively infected with, or recovered from COVID-19. The repertoires were made available in a free public database intended to serve as a resource for research on the immune response to SARS-CoV-2. The samples were drawn from the first 160 participants of the ongoing ImmuneRACE study and from 1,254 subjects provided by 6 global collaborators. A de-identified subject ID, COVID-19 status, age in years and sex were almost always included in the sample metadata. Where available, HLA class I and class II types were obtained from metadata supplied by the sample provider rather than from assay-based typing. The research as a whole found: The quantity of clinical and demographic metadata differed by source and by participant and was supplied without curation.

TCRbeta CDR3 regions were amplified from genomic DNA by means of the immunoSEQ Assay, a bias-controlled multiplex PCR. As for the original processing: Within the assay, amplification of reference gene primers was used to estimate how many nucleated cells each sample contained. Sequence reads were collapsed and filtered to measure the absolute abundance of every unique TCRbeta CDR3 rearrangement. For each sample, productive Simpson clonality was calculated as the square root of Simpson's diversity index across productive rearrangements. TCRdb carries this immuneACCESS record with in-frame sequences only. Its versions omit some clonotypes, under half of them owing to an unresolved V gene in the studies checked, with the rest unexplained. The V and J calls and the clone size are those of that table, but D and trimming were determined from the DNA. Within this sample are fewer than 90,000 clones, with 88% of them counted one time only. The ten largest clones represent around 1.9% of the sample.

The germline V gene sets CDR1 to SGHVS and CDR2 to FQNEAQ. From V the trimming removes 2 bases and from J it removes 1 base, while the gene matches leave 9 bases of the junction unaccounted for. From the cysteine through the phenylalanine, the CDR3 covers 18 amino acids. CDR3 DNA only is kept here, 54 bases in frame from base 1. Each collaborating institution followed its own protocols to collect whole blood in K2EDTA tubes. For TCRbeta analysis, collaborator samples were shipped as frozen whole blood, as isolated PBMCs, or as DNA extracted from either sample type. Recombination joined TRBV7-8 with TRBJ1-5; 9 bases in between match TRBD1. This TCR derives from a woman older than 75 with active or convalescent COVID-19. The sequencing input was peripheral blood. The CDR3 reads CASSLFGQGIGSNQPQHF. At the DNA level, the sequence is TGTGCCAGCAGCTTATTCGGACAGGGGATTGGCAGCAATCAGCCCCAGCATTTT.